The 25 T cell receptor beta chains below were found in one sample sequenced in a study of shared T cell receptors in the human thymus. TCRdb keeps only in-frame clones here, not all; method: immunoSEQ multiplex PCR. The table lists hundreds of thousands of clones, over 75% of them singletons. These data were likewise used in another study, on human thymus T cells.

The sequencing sample was made of thymocytes. These receptors were obtained from a boy under two years old with a congenital heart defect.

The V and J genes are TRBV27 and TRBJ2-5, with a possible D match to TRBD2 (5 bases). Germline V gene sequence: CDR1 MNHEY, CDR2 SMNVEV (reference sequence). This CDR3 comprises 15 residues. The germline V and J ends were trimmed by 5 bases and 0 bases, with 13 bases remaining between them. Here the CDR3 DNA reads TGTGCCAGCAGTCCCCACCCGGGAAACCAAGAGACCCAGTACTTC. Amino acids: CASSPHPGNQETQYF.

The chain employs TRBV7-6 and TRBJ2-5; 12 bases map to TRBD2. Looked up from germline, CDR1 is SGHVS and CDR2 is FNYEAQ. This CDR3 has 16 amino acids. Trimming cost V 4 bases and J 4 bases; bases outside gene matches: 7. In DNA form, the CDR3 reads TGTGCCAGCAGCTCCCGACTAGCGGGAGCTGCAGAGACCCAGTACTTC. Protein sequence: CASSSRLAGAAETQYF.

The CDR3 spells CASSPRDYSYNEQFF. CDR3 nucleotide sequence: TGTGCCAGCAGTCCCCGGGACTACTCCTACAATGAGCAGTTCTTC. The J gene is TRBJ2-1, the V gene TRBV14, with TRBD2 identical over 7 bases. V was pared by 6 bases and J by 0 bases, with 5 bases of the junction left unmatched. Germline V gives CDR1 SGHDN, CDR2 FVKESK. This CDR3 region has 15 residues.

The genes are TRBV7-6 and TRBJ1-5; the D gene is possibly TRBD1 (5 bases). Deletions cut 0 bases from V and 5 bases from J, with 23 bases between. Germline V lookup: CDR1 SGHVS, CDR2 FNYEAQ. The CDR3 is made up of 19 amino acids. CDR3 in amino acids: CASSLAAGSLWPCDQPQHF. DNA for the CDR3: TGTGCCAGCAGCTTAGCTGCAGGGTCTTTATGGCCCTGCGATCAGCCCCAGCATTTT.

The chain employs TRBV27 and TRBJ2-7, with 8 positions matching TRBD1. The germline V gene has CDR1 MNHEY and CDR2 SMNVEV (reference sequence). CDR3 length equals 17 residues. Trimming cost V 4 bases and J 2 bases; bases outside gene matches: 13. The CDR3 protein is CASSSIPRTGNTYEQYF. In DNA, the CDR3 is TGTGCCAGCAGTTCAATCCCTCGGACAGGGAATACCTACGAGCAGTACTTC.

Only one count was recorded for this clone. The chain recombines TRBV28 with TRBJ2-7, with D unresolved. Germline V CDR1 and CDR2: MDHEN, SYDVKM. The CDR3 is 16 residues long. Between the trimmed V and J ends, which lost 2 bases and 4 bases, there was a span of 18 bases. The CDR3 DNA is TGTGCCAGCAGTTTAGGTAAGACTGGCCGGCAGTACGAGCAGTACTTC. Translating gives CASSLGKTGRQYEQYF.

The chain recombines TRBV19 with TRBJ2-4, with D uncertain. Trimming pared 8 bases from V and 8 bases from J, leaving 13 bases between. The CDR3 totals 12 residues. Germline loops: CDR1 LNHDA, CDR2 SQIVND (reference sequence). The CDR3 DNA reads as TGTGCCAGTTCTATGGAGACGGACATTCAGTACTTC. This codes for CASSMETDIQYF.

This rearrangement joins TRBV12-5 to TRBJ2-1; 7 nucleotides agree with TRBD2. CDR3 length equals 16 residues. With V trimmed by 0 bases and J by 8 bases, 10 bases remained unmatched. Germline-derived CDR1 and CDR2 are LGHNT and FRNRAP. CDR3 residues: CASGLVHRAGVYEQFF. The CDR3 nucleotides are TGTGCTAGTGGTTTGGTACATCGCGCGGGAGTCTATGAGCAGTTCTTC. The full variable domain, in which reference TRBV12-5 and TRBJ2-1 provide the parts outside the CDR3, is DARVTQTPRHKVTEMGQEVTMRCQPILGHNTVFWYRQTMMQGLELLAYFRNRAPLDDSGMPKDRFSAEMPDATLATLKIQPSEPRDSAVYFCASGLVHRAGVYEQFFGPGTRLTVL.

The genes are TRBV5-1 and TRBJ2-5, with TRBD2 matching 13 bases. The J segment lost 2 bases and the V segment lost 5 bases, leaving 3 bases of the junction unmatched. The CDR3 is made up of 15 amino acids. Per germline, CDR1 SGHRS and CDR2 YFSETQ. CDR3 in DNA: TGCGCCAGCAGTAGGACTAGCGGGAGTCAAGAGACCCAGTACTTC. Its protein is CASSRTSGSQETQYF.

V and J are TRBV6-1 and TRBJ2-5; D might be TRBD2 (5 bases). Trimming stripped 3 bases from V and 5 bases from J, with 16 bases between. Per the germline V gene, CDR1 is MNHNS and CDR2 is SASEGT. There are 15 residues in the CDR3. CDR3 sequence: CASSDPGVSGETQYF. CDR3 coding DNA: TGTGCCAGCAGTGACCCCGGGGTCTCGGGGGAGACCCAGTACTTC.

This clone was picked up one time. This rearrangement joins TRBV10-3 to TRBJ1-2, with a possible D match to TRBD1 (6 bases). Germline V gene sequence: CDR1 ENHRY, CDR2 SYGVKD. V lost 7 bases to trimming and J lost 0 bases, with 12 bases between them. This CDR3 contains 14 residues. The CDR3 coding sequence is TGTGCCATCAAGAAGGACAGCACTAACTATGGCTACACCTTC. Translation gives CAIKKDSTNYGYTF.

The gene calls are TRBV4-3 and TRBJ2-1; TRBD2 agrees at 12 bases. V shed 4 bases, J shed 0 bases, and the junction held 10 bases outside the gene matches. Germline V gene data show CDR1 as LGHNA and CDR2 as YSLEER. CDR3 length equals 19 residues. The CDR3 protein is CASSLRTSGVPSSYNEQFF. For the CDR3, the DNA is TGCGCCAGCAGCCTTCGGACTAGCGGGGTACCGAGCTCCTACAATGAGCAGTTCTTC.

The sample holds a few counts of this clone. The chain employs TRBV7-6 and TRBJ2-7; 8 positions agree with TRBD1. The CDR3 has 12 residues. The germline V gene encodes CDR1 SGHVS and CDR2 FNYEAQ. V was pared by 5 bases and J by 6 bases, with 3 bases of the junction left unmatched. The CDR3 DNA follows: TGTGCCAGCAGCCCCCAGGGGGCCGAGCAGTACTTC. Its translation: CASSPQGAEQYF.

The rearrangement joins TRBV5-1 to TRBJ2-7; possibly TRBD1 for D (5 bases). The CDR3 loop spans 14 amino acids. The V end was cut by 0 bases, the J end by 3 bases, with 10 bases between. CDR1 is SGHRS, CDR2 YFSETQ, per germline. The CDR3 sequence is CASSLGGHLYEQYF. The CDR3 DNA reads TGCGCCAGCAGCTTGGGTGGACACCTCTACGAGCAGTACTTC.

V usage is TRBV10-3 and J usage is TRBJ1-1, with D perhaps TRBD1 (5 bases). The CDR3 has 12 amino acids. Germline V gene lookup returns CDR1 ENHRY and CDR2 SYGVKD. With 10 bases removed from V and 4 bases from J, the gap between germline ends came to 13 bases. This chain's CDR3 is CATRGYGTEAFF. CDR3 coding DNA: TGTGCCACCCGGGGGTATGGCACTGAAGCTTTCTTT.

For the CDR3, the DNA is TGCGCCAGCAGGGATCCGGGACTAGCGGGAGGGCCGGGCAATGAGCAGTTCTTC. Residues: CASRDPGLAGGPGNEQFF. This chain links TRBV5-1 with TRBJ2-1, with 16 bases lining up with TRBD2. Germline V gene lookup returns CDR1 SGHRS and CDR2 YFSETQ. Losses at the gene ends were 5 bases for V and 6 bases for J; bases not matched to a gene: 11. The CDR3 loop spans 18 amino acids.

The chain is built from TRBV7-2 and TRBJ2-1; D might be TRBD2 (6 bases). Germline CDR1 is SGHTA and CDR2 is FQGNSA. The CDR3 is made up of 18 amino acids. V was shortened by 1 base and J by 5 bases, with 21 bases between the two germline ends. In DNA form, the CDR3 reads TGTGCCAGCAGCTTAGTTCTAGCGCACCCCCCGCGACACAATGAGCAGTTCTTC. It is translated as CASSLVLAHPPRHNEQFF.

This clone showed up just a few times. V is TRBV4-3 and J is TRBJ1-6, with TRBD1 as a possible D gene (5 bases). The V end lost 0 bases, the J end lost 10 bases, and 19 bases lay between the germline ends. The CDR3 runs 17 residues. The V gene's germline CDR1 is LGHNA and CDR2 YSLEER. The DNA of the CDR3 is TGCGCCAGCAGCCAAGACTTGGGGATCAGGGAGGGCTCACCCCTCCACTTT. This translates into CASSQDLGIREGSPLHF.

The rearrangement links TRBV14 to TRBJ2-3; possibly TRBD1 for D (6 bases). V was cut by 0 bases and J by 1 base, with 11 bases left in between. The CDR3 contains 16 residues. Germline V gene lookup returns CDR1 SGHDN and CDR2 FVKESK. The DNA for the CDR3 is TGTGCCAGCAGCCAAGATCAGGGGAACCGCACAGATACGCAGTATTTT. Its protein is CASSQDQGNRTDTQYF. Based on the CDR3 plus reference TRBV14 and TRBJ2-3, the full variable domain is EAGVTQFPSHSVIEKGQTVTLRCDPISGHDNLYWYRRVMGKEIKFLLHFVKESKQDESGMPNNRFLAERTGGTYSTLKVQPAELEDSGVYFCASSQDQGNRTDTQYFGPGTRLTVL.

This chain uses TRBV2 with TRBJ1-1, with D perhaps TRBD1 (6 bases). The CDR3 is made up of 18 amino acids. Deletions cut 5 bases from V and 3 bases from J, with 25 bases between. CDR1 is SNHLY, CDR2 FYNNEI, per germline. This CDR3 is CASSPEEGTRATDTEAFF. For the CDR3, the DNA is TGTGCCAGCAGTCCCGAGGAAGGGACAAGGGCGACGGACACTGAAGCTTTCTTT.

The gene calls are TRBV19 and TRBJ1-2; perhaps TRBD1 as D (5 bases). Germline CDR1 and CDR2: LNHDA and SQIVND (reference sequence). The CDR3 runs to 16 residues. V was pared by 4 bases and J by 3 bases, with 18 bases between. The chain's CDR3 is CASSNPLGQGHYGYTF. The CDR3 nucleotides read TGTGCCAGTAGTAATCCTCTGGGGCAGGGCCACTATGGCTACACCTTC.

This chain links TRBV2 with TRBJ2-7; possible D gene TRBD1, 5 bases. The V gene's germline CDR1 is SNHLY and CDR2 FYNNEI. Trimming took off 7 bases at V and 0 bases at J, with 10 bases between the two ends. This CDR3 has 13 residues. In nucleotides, the CDR3 is TGTGCCAGCATGGGCGACAGCTCCTACGAGCAGTACTTC. Translated, it gives CASMGDSSYEQYF. Supplemented by reference TRBV2 and TRBJ2-7, the full variable domain reads EPEVTQTPSHQVTQMGQEVILRCVPISNHLYFYWYRQILGQKVEFLVSFYNNEISEKSEIFDDQFSVERPDGSNFTLKIRSTKLEDSAMYFCASMGDSSYEQYFGPGTRLTVT.

This chain uses TRBV29-1 with TRBJ2-5; D remains ambiguous. This CDR3 contains 12 residues. Trimming removed 7 bases at V and 5 bases at J, with 14 bases between. The germline gives CDR1 SQVTM, CDR2 ANQGSEA. The CDR3 protein is CSAEQLWETQYF. In DNA, the CDR3 is TGCAGCGCGGAGCAGCTGTGGGAGACCCAGTACTTC.

The chain has TRBV5-4 and TRBJ2-6; possible D gene TRBD2, 5 bases. CDR3 length: 16 amino acids. V gave up 0 bases and J gave up 1 base, with 8 bases separating them. CDR1 is SGHNT and CDR2 is YYREEE in the germline V gene (reference sequence). The CDR3 DNA is TGTGCCAGCAGCTTGGTCTCGGGGTCTGGGGCCAACGTCCTGACTTTC. Its protein product is CASSLVSGSGANVLTF.

The chain carries TRBV14 and TRBJ2-7; 8 bases fit TRBD2. The CDR3 extends over 16 amino acids. The V and J ends lost 1 base and 2 bases, in that order; junction bases with no gene match: 7. Germline CDR1 is SGHDN and CDR2 is FVKESK. CDR3 protein: CASSQVASGLTYEQYF. In DNA, the CDR3 is TGTGCCAGCAGCCAAGTGGCTAGCGGGCTTACCTACGAGCAGTACTTC.